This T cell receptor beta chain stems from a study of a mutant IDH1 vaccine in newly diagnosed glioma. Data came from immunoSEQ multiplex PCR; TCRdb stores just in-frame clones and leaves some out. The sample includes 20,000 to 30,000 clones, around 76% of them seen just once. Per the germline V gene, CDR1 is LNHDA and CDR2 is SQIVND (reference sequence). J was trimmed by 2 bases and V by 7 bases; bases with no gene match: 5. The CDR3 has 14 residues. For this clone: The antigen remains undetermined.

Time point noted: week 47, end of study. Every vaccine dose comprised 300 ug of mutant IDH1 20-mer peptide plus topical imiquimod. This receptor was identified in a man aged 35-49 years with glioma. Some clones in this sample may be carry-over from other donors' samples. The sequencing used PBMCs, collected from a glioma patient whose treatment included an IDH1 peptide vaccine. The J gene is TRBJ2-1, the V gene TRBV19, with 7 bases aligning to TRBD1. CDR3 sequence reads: CASTRDSAYNEQFF. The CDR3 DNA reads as TGTGCCAGTACTAGGGACAGCGCCTACAATGAGCAGTTCTTC.